The next 5 T cell receptor beta chains were all read from a single sample in a study of beta chain features in type 1 diabetes. Isolated RNA was reverse transcribed in full, so expressed TCRB transcripts were sequenced. The method was immunoSEQ multiplex PCR; TCRdb's version includes in-frame clones alone and lacks a portion of them. The repertoire holds some 500,000 clones, with roughly 11% as singletons. The source material was naive CD4+ T cells from blood. These TCRs come from a woman aged 18-29 years in good health.

This chain uses TRBV6-5 with TRBJ2-7, with D possibly TRBD2 on 5 matching bases. The ends were cut back, 2 bases at V and 6 bases at J, with 14 bases in the middle. CDR1 MNHEY and CDR2 SVGAGI come from the germline V gene. The CDR3 sequence is 14 residues long. CDR3 nucleotide sequence: TGTGCCAGCAGTTACGGTTCGGGGAGTGGCGAGCAGTACTTC. Encoded protein: CASSYGSGSGEQYF.

This clone was seen only a few times. Other DNA sequences within the sample encode an identical CDR3. The chain carries TRBV7-2 and TRBJ2-2; D not certain. The CDR3 sequence is 14 residues long. From germline, CDR1 is SGHTA and CDR2 FQGNSA. V shed 1 base and J shed 2 bases, with 5 bases lying between them. CDR3 sequence: CASSLGRNTGELFF. The CDR3 coding sequence is TGTGCCAGCAGCTTAGGCAGAAACACCGGGGAGCTGTTTTTT.

This chain links TRBV28 with TRBJ1-2; a weak D match, TRBD1 (6 bases). The CDR3 is made up of 12 amino acids. V was clipped by 5 bases and J by 8 bases, with 12 bases between them. Germline-derived CDR1 and CDR2 are MDHEN and SYDVKM. The CDR3 spells CASSLGALGYTF. As DNA, the CDR3 is TGTGCCAGCAGTCTGGGGGCACTAGGCTACACCTTC.

This chain links TRBV2 with TRBJ2-5; D gene ambiguous. The CDR3 is made up of 11 amino acids. V dropped 6 bases and J dropped 3 bases, with 5 bases sitting between them. Germline lookup yields CDR1 SNHLY and CDR2 FYNNEI. The CDR3 DNA is TGTGCCAGCAGGAAGAAAGAGACCCAGTACTTC. Its protein is CASRKKETQYF.

The chain combines TRBV20-1 with TRBJ1-1; no clear D gene. V was trimmed by 2 bases and J by 9 bases, leaving 10 bases between them. The CDR3 runs 11 residues. Germline values: CDR1 DFQATT, CDR2 SNEGSKA (reference sequence). The CDR3 DNA reads as TGCAGTGCTAGAACGGAAAACCAAGCTTTCTTT. Translating it yields CSARTENQAFF.